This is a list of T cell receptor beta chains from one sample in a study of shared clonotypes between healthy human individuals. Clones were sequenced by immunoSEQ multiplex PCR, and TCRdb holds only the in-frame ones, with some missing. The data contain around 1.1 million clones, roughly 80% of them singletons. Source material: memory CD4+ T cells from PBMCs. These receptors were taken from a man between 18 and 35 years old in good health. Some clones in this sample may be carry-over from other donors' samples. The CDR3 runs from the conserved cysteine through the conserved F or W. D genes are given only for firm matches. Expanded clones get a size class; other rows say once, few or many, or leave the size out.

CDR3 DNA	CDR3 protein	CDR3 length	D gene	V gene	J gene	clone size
TGCGCCAGCAGCCGCTTACAGGGGGATAATGAAAAACTGTTTTTT	CASSRLQGDNEKLFF	15	TRBD1	TRBV4-3	TRBJ1-4	-
TGCGCCAGCAGCCTACCTCCGGGACTAGCATCCGAGCAGTACTTC	CASSLPPGLASEQYF	15	TRBD2	TRBV5-1	TRBJ2-7	-
TGTGCCAGCACCGATAGACAGGCCAGCTCCTACGAGCAGTACTTC	CASTDRQASSYEQYF	15	-	TRBV2	TRBJ2-7	-
TGTGCCAGCAGCTCTAACCATGGGCAGGAAGCTTTCTTT	CASSSNHGQEAFF	13	-	TRBV5-4	TRBJ1-1	-
TGTGCCAGCAGTGAATGGGGGGACGAGCAGTACTTC	CASSEWGDEQYF	12	-	TRBV6-1	TRBJ2-7	-
TGTGCCAGCAGCGAGGACGGCTCCGAAGGCGGCTACACCTTC	CASSEDGSEGGYTF	14	-	TRBV2	TRBJ1-2	-
TGTGCCAGCAGTCAGGGACAGGGTCCCCACGAGCAGTACTTC	CASSQGQGPHEQYF	14	TRBD1	TRBV6-6	TRBJ2-7	-
TGCGCCAGCAGCTTGGAGGGGGCTCTGGCTAACTATGGCTACACCTTC	CASSLEGALANYGYTF	16	TRBD1	TRBV5-1	TRBJ1-2	-
TGCGCCAGCAGCTCCCTAGCGGCTAACACCGGGGAGCTGTTTTTT	CASSSLAANTGELFF	15	TRBD2	TRBV5-1	TRBJ2-2	-
TGCGCCAGCAGCTTTGGTGGAGAGCCCGACGAGCAGTACTTC	CASSFGGEPDEQYF	14	-	TRBV5-1	TRBJ2-7	-
TGTGCCAGCAGCTCCCAGCAGGGACTAGCGGGACGTTGGGAGCAGTTCTTC	CASSSQQGLAGRWEQFF	17	TRBD2	TRBV7-6	TRBJ2-1	-
TGTGCCAGCAGTCCGGGTGAGAACACTGAAGCTTTCTTT	CASSPGENTEAFF	13	-	TRBV6-1	TRBJ1-1	few
TGTGCCAGCAGTTCCCTCGGCCTAGCGGGGGAAAATGAGCAGTTCTTC	CASSSLGLAGENEQFF	16	TRBD2	TRBV6-5	TRBJ2-1	-
TGTGCCAGTCGAACGGCGGGGGACACAGATACGCAGTATTTT	CASRTAGDTDTQYF	14	TRBD2	TRBV18	TRBJ2-3	once
TGTGCCAGCAGCTTAGGAGCAGCGGATACGCAGTATTTT	CASSLGAADTQYF	13	-	TRBV11-2	TRBJ2-3	-
TGCAGCGTTGACTCGGGGAACCAAGAGACCCAGTACTTC	CSVDSGNQETQYF	13	-	TRBV29-1	TRBJ2-5	-